These 32 T cell receptor beta chains originate from one sample sequenced in a study of T cell responses to AZD1222 COVID-19 vaccine (dated by TCRdb to the early 2020s). Libraries were constructed by the immunoSEQ multiplex PCR assay. Imported from immuneACCESS, the table was reduced by TCRdb to in-frame sequences with V and J called. These copies leave out some clones; in studies compared against another copy, an unresolved V gene accounts for under half, and the cause of the remainder is not known. For this sample there are about 120,000 clones; around nine tenths appear just once. The ten most abundant clones make up less than 15% of the sample. The time point label corresponds to: baseline before first vaccination. Source: peripheral blood, taken on day 0 of AZD1222 vaccination. These receptors were taken from an adult in good health.

The chain couples TRBV2 to TRBJ2-1; 7 bases align to TRBD1. V lost 4 bases and J lost 1; bases outside the gene matches: 7. Germline lookup yields CDR1 SNHLY and CDR2 FYNNEI. The CDR3 spans 16 residues. In DNA form, the CDR3 reads TGTGCCAGCAGTGCGGTGGCAGGGGGATCCTACAATGAGCAGTTCTTC. Residues: CASSAVAGGSYNEQFF.

The genes are TRBV5-4 and TRBJ2-7; D ambiguous. Looked up from germline, CDR1 is SGHNT and CDR2 is YYREEE (reference sequence). The V end was cut by 0 bases, the J end by 5 bases, with 9 bases between. The CDR3 sequence is 13 residues long. CDR3 sequence reads: CASSLAIRHEQYF. The CDR3 region has the DNA TGTGCCAGCAGCTTGGCGATTCGCCACGAGCAGTACTTC.

The gene calls are TRBV18 and TRBJ2-7; tentatively, D is TRBD1 (6 bases). The V and J ends lost 6 bases and 3 bases respectively, with 15 bases between them. Germline V gene lookup returns CDR1 KGHSH and CDR2 LQKENI. The CDR3 consists of 14 residues. DNA for the CDR3: TGTGCCAGCTCGGCAGACCAGGGGTTCTACGAGCAGTACTTC. Protein sequence: CASSADQGFYEQYF.

The chain joins TRBV5-6 to TRBJ1-5; TRBD1 matches 7 bases. The CDR3 length is 16 residues. Germline loops: CDR1 SGHDT, CDR2 YYEEEE. Trimming took 5 bases from V and 1 from J; bases not matched to a gene: 9. The CDR3 DNA follows: TGTGCCAGCAGGTTTAACAGGGGATTGAGCAATCAGCCCCAGCATTTT. It specifies CASRFNRGLSNQPQHF.

This rearrangement joins TRBV20-1 to TRBJ2-7; D remains unclear. Germline V gives CDR1 DFQATT, CDR2 SNEGSKA (reference sequence). The CDR3 has 10 amino acids. Trimming stripped 6 bases from V and 4 bases from J, with 7 bases between. CDR3: CSAGDYEQYF. The CDR3, as DNA: TGCAGTGCAGGAGATTACGAGCAGTACTTC.

The genes are TRBV6-1 and TRBJ1-1; D not certain. V shed 3 bases and J shed 11 bases, with 10 bases lying between them. Germline values: CDR1 MNHNS, CDR2 SASEGT. The CDR3 consists of 11 residues. The CDR3 DNA is TGTGCCAGCAGTGATTTAGGGCGGGCTTTCTTT. It yields the protein CASSDLGRAFF.

The chain links TRBV28 to TRBJ1-5; the D gene is possibly TRBD1 (5 bases). Germline V gene sequence: CDR1 MDHEN, CDR2 SYDVKM. This CDR3 region has 14 residues. The V end was cut by 5 bases, the J end by 5 bases, with 13 bases between. CDR3 region: CASSGTVGHQPQHF. The CDR3 DNA reads TGTGCCAGCAGTGGGACCGTCGGGCATCAGCCCCAGCATTTT.

This rearrangement joins TRBV24-1 to TRBJ2-3; D remains ambiguous. V was trimmed by 5 bases and J by 4 bases, leaving 9 bases between them. Germline V gene sequence: CDR1 KGHDR, CDR2 SFDVKD. This CDR3 is built from 13 residues. The CDR3 sequence: CATSGIAPDTQYF. The CDR3 nucleotides are TGTGCCACCAGTGGAATCGCCCCAGATACGCAGTATTTT.

This clone was detected once. The chain employs TRBV11-2 and TRBJ1-5; D ambiguous. V lost 4 bases and J lost 9, with 22 bases in between. The CDR3 has 16 residues. Germline V lookup: CDR1 SGHAT, CDR2 FQNNGV. The CDR3 loop reads CASSSGRRAFLSPQHF. Written as DNA, the CDR3 is TGTGCCAGCAGCTCCGGGCGGCGAGCCTTCCTCTCGCCCCAGCATTTT.

To note about this clone: Other DNA sequences in this specimen translate into the identical CDR3. This chain connects TRBV19 to TRBJ2-3; 8 bases fit TRBD2. The CDR3 has 14 amino acids. Trimming at V came to 6 bases and at J to 2 bases, leaving 4 bases not matched to a gene. CDR1 LNHDA and CDR2 SQIVND come from the germline V gene (reference sequence). The DNA for the CDR3 is TGTGCCAGTAGCCGGGAGGGCCCCACAGATACGCAGTATTTT. Translating it yields CASSREGPTDTQYF.

V usage is TRBV2 and J usage is TRBJ1-5, with D maybe TRBD1 (5 bases). CDR3 length: 17 amino acids. Germline V gives CDR1 SNHLY, CDR2 FYNNEI. Trimming took 7 bases from V and 0 from J, leaving 19 bases between them. The CDR3 nucleotides read TGTGCCAGCACCCAAGGCCGGGGGGTGAATAGCAATCAGCCCCAGCATTTT. Translation: CASTQGRGVNSNQPQHF.

The chain links TRBV9 to TRBJ2-3, with D uncertain. The length of the CDR3 is 12 residues. V shed 5 bases and J shed 2 bases, with 6 bases lying between them. Germline V gives CDR1 SGDLS, CDR2 YYNGEE. The CDR3 region has the DNA TGTGCCAGCAGAGGACCCACAGATACGCAGTATTTT. Encoded protein: CASRGPTDTQYF.

This sequence joins TRBV2 and TRBJ1-1, with no clear D. Germline V gene data show CDR1 as SNHLY and CDR2 as FYNNEI. The CDR3 spans 14 residues. The V end was cut by 9 bases, the J end by 0 bases, with 14 bases between. CDR3 sequence (DNA): TGTGCCAGTCGCTTCGGACGGATGAACACTGAAGCTTTCTTT. Translation gives CASRFGRMNTEAFF.

The chain recombines TRBV7-2 with TRBJ2-1, with 10 bases identical to TRBD2. CDR1 is SGHTA, CDR2 FQGNSA, per germline. Trimming cost V 5 bases and J 7 bases; bases outside gene matches: 8. This CDR3 is built from 15 residues. The CDR3 loop reads CASSPRTSGQNEQFF. DNA for the CDR3: TGTGCCAGCAGCCCGAGGACTAGCGGCCAAAATGAGCAGTTCTTC.

The chain recombines TRBV7-9 with TRBJ1-2; D uncertain. The V and J ends lost 4 bases and 8 bases respectively, with 20 bases between them. The CDR3 runs to 15 residues. Germline CDR1 is SEHNR and CDR2 is FQNEAQ (reference sequence). In DNA, the CDR3 is TGTGCCAGCAGCTATGCGGGTGGGCAGAGTAACGGCTACACCTTC. Its translation is CASSYAGGQSNGYTF.

The genes are TRBV6-2 or TRBV6-3 and TRBJ2-1, with TRBD2 matching over 13 bases. CDR1 is MNHEY, CDR2 SVGEGT, per germline. The ends lost 4 bases at V and 1 base at J; junction bases unmatched: 7. The CDR3 is 18 amino acids. CDR3 coding DNA: TGTGCCAGCAGTTTTTTACCGACTAGCGGGGGGTCCTACAATGAGCAGTTCTTC. Protein product: CASSFLPTSGGSYNEQFF.

This chain connects TRBV28 to TRBJ1-1, with 8 bases fitting TRBD1. V was pared by 2 bases and J by 6 bases, with 5 bases of the junction left unmatched. CDR1 is MDHEN and CDR2 is SYDVKM in the germline V gene. The CDR3 totals 14 residues. As DNA, the CDR3 is TGTGCCAGCAGTTTAGTGCAGGGGGCCCCTGAAGCTTTCTTT. It is translated as CASSLVQGAPEAFF.

The chain links TRBV19 to TRBJ2-5, with 7 bases aligning to TRBD1. The V and J ends lost 3 bases and 2 bases, in that order; junction bases with no gene match: 3. CDR1 is LNHDA, CDR2 SQIVND, per germline (reference sequence). This CDR3 contains 14 residues. The CDR3 coding sequence is TGTGCCAGTAGTATCAGGGGACAGCAAGAGACCCAGTACTTC. Translation: CASSIRGQQETQYF.

The chain recombines TRBV19 with TRBJ1-1; D remains ambiguous. The CDR3 covers 15 residues. Trimming shortened V by 4 bases and J by 4 bases, and 16 bases separated the two germline ends. CDR1 is LNHDA, CDR2 SQIVND, per germline (reference sequence). The CDR3 bases are TGTGCCAGTAGTAATGGAGCTGGGGTGGGCACTGAAGCTTTCTTT. Residues: CASSNGAGVGTEAFF.

The chain joins TRBV7-2 to TRBJ2-1; D is ambiguous. CDR3 length: 12 amino acids. The V gene lost 2 bases and the J gene lost 11 bases, with 10 bases spanning the gap. Germline CDR1 reads SGHTA; CDR2 reads FQGNSA. The CDR3 DNA sequence: TGTGCCAGCAGCTTACGGTCCACCCAGCAGTTCTTC. Translated, it gives CASSLRSTQQFF.

This clone is a singleton in its sample. This rearrangement joins TRBV7-2 to TRBJ2-7; a possible D gene is TRBD2 (6 bases). The V end lost 3 bases, the J end lost 2 bases, and 14 bases lay between the germline ends. The CDR3 contains 15 residues. Germline V gives CDR1 SGHTA, CDR2 FQGNSA. The CDR3 is CASSFGGAATYEQYF. CDR3 nucleotides: TGTGCCAGCAGCTTCGGAGGGGCGGCAACCTACGAGCAGTACTTC.

This rearrangement joins TRBV30 to TRBJ1-2, with 12 bases lining up with TRBD1. Trimming at V came to 8 bases and at J to 8 bases, leaving 9 bases not matched to a gene. Germline loops: CDR1 GTSNPN, CDR2 SVGIG (reference sequence). The CDR3 length is 13 residues. Here the CDR3 reads CAGGGQGAKGYTF. The CDR3 nucleotides are TGTGCCGGGGGGGGACAGGGGGCGAAGGGCTACACCTTC.

The V gene is TRBV28, the J gene TRBJ1-5; D perhaps matches TRBD1 (6 bases). Germline CDR1 is MDHEN and CDR2 is SYDVKM. V lost 8 bases, J lost 3 bases, and 11 bases lay in between. This CDR3 has 13 residues. In DNA, the CDR3 is TGTGCCAGCCAAGGACAGTACAATCAGCCCCAGCATTTT. The encoded protein is CASQGQYNQPQHF.

DNA of the CDR3: TGTGCCAGCAGTGCCCTTGGGGTAGCGGGAACCCATGAGCAGTTCTTC. As protein: CASSALGVAGTHEQFF. This sequence joins TRBV6-1 and TRBJ2-1; TRBD2 agrees at 8 bases. Per the germline V gene, CDR1 is MNHNS and CDR2 is SASEGT. Trimming at V came to 4 bases and at J to 8 bases, leaving 13 bases not matched to a gene. The CDR3 has 16 residues.

The CDR3 nucleotides read TGTGCCAGCAGTCCCACAATTGCCGAAGCTTTCTTT. Encoded protein: CASSPTIAEAFF. The genes are TRBV28 and TRBJ1-1; D remains ambiguous. CDR1 is MDHEN and CDR2 is SYDVKM in the germline V gene. V shed 5 bases and J shed 8 bases, with 12 bases lying between them. The CDR3 is 12 residues long. The full variable domain, with the rest looked up from reference TRBV28 and TRBJ1-1, is DVKVTQSSRYLVKRTGEKVFLECVQDMDHENMFWYRQDPGLGLRLIYFSYDVKMKEKGDIPEGYSVSREKKERFSLILESASTNQTSMYLCASSPTIAEAFFGQGTRLTVV.

This rearrangement joins TRBV27 to TRBJ2-6; no reliable D call. The CDR3 extends over 14 amino acids. V dropped 5 bases and J dropped 0 bases, with 5 bases sitting between them. Germline-derived CDR1 and CDR2 are MNHEY and SMNVEV (reference sequence). CDR3 residues: CASSPFSGANVLTF. The CDR3 coding sequence is TGTGCCAGCAGTCCATTCTCTGGGGCCAACGTCCTGACTTTC.

On this clone: A much more abundant neighbour one base away suggests this may be a read error. This sample also contains other DNA sequences that code for the same CDR3. This chain uses TRBV6-5 with TRBJ2-7; D is ambiguous. The germline V gene encodes CDR1 MNHEY and CDR2 SVGAGI. Trimming took 0 bases from V and 2 from J, leaving 5 bases between them. CDR3 length equals 13 residues. CDR3 protein: CASSYSPTYEQYF. DNA of the CDR3: TGTGCCAGCAGTTACTCCCCGACCTACGAGCAGTACTTC.

This chain connects TRBV18 to TRBJ2-3; 11 nucleotides agree with TRBD1. Germline V gene lookup returns CDR1 KGHSH and CDR2 LQKENI. This CDR3 spans 17 amino acids. After removal of 5 bases from V and 3 bases from J, the junction contained 10 bases not matched to a gene. The CDR3 loop reads CASSSLAGTGGTDTQYF. The DNA of the CDR3 is TGTGCCAGCTCATCCTTAGCCGGGACAGGGGGAACAGATACGCAGTATTTT.

V and J are TRBV21-1 and TRBJ1-2. TRBV21-1 is designated a pseudogene. This CDR3 is 9 amino acids long. DNA for the CDR3: TGTGCCAGCAGCAAAGGCTACACCTTC. Its translation is CASSKGYTF.

The V gene is TRBV4-1, the J gene TRBJ1-2, with D possibly matching TRBD1 (6 bases). The CDR3 loop spans 16 amino acids. Trimming removed 0 bases from V and 4 bases from J, with 15 bases in between. The germline V gene has CDR1 MGHRA and CDR2 YSYEKL. The CDR3 coding sequence is TGCGCCAGCAGCCAAGATAGGGGGAGGGTCCTCTATGGCTACACCTTC. Amino acids: CASSQDRGRVLYGYTF.

The V call is TRBV6-1, the J call TRBJ1-2; 8 nucleotides align to TRBD1. Trimming removed 4 bases from V and 5 bases from J; junction bases left unmatched: 12. Germline loops: CDR1 MNHNS, CDR2 SASEGT. The CDR3 loop spans 16 amino acids. Written as DNA, the CDR3 is TGTGCCAGCAGTGGACGACAGGGGAGGGGTTGGTATGGCTACACCTTC. It encodes CASSGRQGRGWYGYTF.

The sample holds a few counts of this clone. This rearrangement joins TRBV5-6 to TRBJ1-5; D may be TRBD1 (6 bases). Germline CDR1 and CDR2: SGHDT and YYEEEE. V lost 0 bases to trimming and J lost 6 bases, with 10 bases between them. This CDR3 region has 14 residues. The CDR3 here is CASSLVGGAQPQHF. As DNA, the CDR3 is TGTGCCAGCAGCTTGGTAGGGGGAGCTCAGCCCCAGCATTTT. The whole variable domain, filled in from reference TRBV5-6 and TRBJ1-5, reads DAGVTQSPTHLIKTRGQQVTLRCSPKSGHDTVSWYQQALGQGPQFIFQYYEEEERQRGNFPDRFSGHQFPNYSSELNVNALLLGDSALYLCASSLVGGAQPQHFGDGTRLSIL.